Following are 23 T cell receptor beta chains from one sample sequenced in a study of T cell responses to AZD1222 COVID-19 vaccine. Here immunoSEQ multiplex PCR was the method, and the copy in TCRdb shows in-frame clones only, minus some. The table has approximately 130,000 clones, more than 65% seen once. The source was peripheral blood, collected 28 days after the second AZD1222 dose. The receptors were sampled from an adult who received the AZD1222 COVID-19 vaccine.

The chain employs TRBV7-9 and TRBJ2-5, with D unresolved. CDR1 is SEHNR and CDR2 is FQNEAQ in the germline V gene (reference sequence). Trimming removed 4 bases at V and 2 bases at J, with 11 bases between. This CDR3 has 14 amino acids. CDR3 nucleotide sequence: TGTGCCAGCAGCTACCTGACGGATCAAGAGACCCAGTACTTC. Its protein is CASSYLTDQETQYF.

DNA of the CDR3: TGTGCCAGCAGCTTAGGGGTGGGCTCACCCCTCCACTTT. Protein sequence: CASSLGVGSPLHF. The chain recombines TRBV7-3 with TRBJ1-6; no clear D. Germline V gene data show CDR1 as SGHTA and CDR2 as FQGTGA. The V end was cut by 2 bases, the J end by 10 bases, with 9 bases between. This CDR3 has 13 amino acids.

This clone turned up a few times. This sequence joins TRBV29-1 and TRBJ1-1, with D possibly TRBD1 on 6 matching bases. Germline loops: CDR1 SQVTM, CDR2 ANQGSEA. V lost 4 bases and J lost 7, with 16 bases in between. This CDR3 is 13 amino acids long. The CDR3 region is CSVAPTGGGEAFF. The CDR3 DNA reads as TGCAGCGTTGCCCCGACAGGCGGGGGTGAAGCTTTCTTT.

This chain links TRBV4-1 with TRBJ2-7; D is undetermined. This CDR3 has 13 residues. Germline assignment: CDR1 MGHRA and CDR2 YSYEKL. The V and J ends lost 0 bases and 6 bases respectively, with 9 bases between them. The CDR3 DNA sequence: TGCGCCAGCAGCCAAGAACCACGGCGCGAGCAGTACTTC. Translation: CASSQEPRREQYF.

The V and J genes are TRBV15 and TRBJ1-6; D may be TRBD1 (6 bases). This CDR3 spans 16 amino acids. CDR1 is LNHNV and CDR2 is YYDKDF in the germline V gene (reference sequence). V lost 3 bases and J 5 bases, leaving 14 bases between the germline ends. The CDR3 sequence is CATSSDRQVDNSPLHF. The CDR3 region has the DNA TGTGCCACCAGCAGTGACCGACAGGTGGATAATTCACCCCTCCACTTT.

This chain joins TRBV4-3 and TRBJ1-4; unclear D gene. Trimming pared 3 bases from V and 4 bases from J, leaving 21 bases between. CDR1 and CDR2 from the germline V gene are LGHNA and YSLEER. This CDR3 has 18 residues. As DNA, the CDR3 is TGCGCCAGCAGCCAGAACGTGGCCCCGGACCTCCATAATGAAAAACTGTTTTTT. Protein sequence: CASSQNVAPDLHNEKLFF.

The gene calls are TRBV18 and TRBJ2-1; perhaps TRBD2 as D (6 bases). This CDR3 is 13 amino acids long. Per germline, CDR1 KGHSH and CDR2 LQKENI. Trimming pared 3 bases from V and 7 bases from J, leaving 10 bases between. The CDR3 reads CASSPDLANEQFF. CDR3 nucleotide sequence: TGTGCCAGCTCACCCGACCTAGCGAATGAGCAGTTCTTC.

The chain joins TRBV7-2 to TRBJ2-1; 14 nucleotides agree with TRBD2. CDR3 length equals 17 residues. V shed 5 bases and J 8 bases; nucleotides not matched to a gene: 11. Germline CDR1 SGHTA, CDR2 FQGNSA. CDR3 region: CASSARLAGGSLDEQFF. The DNA of the CDR3 is TGTGCCAGCAGCGCCCGACTAGCGGGGGGGTCTCTAGATGAGCAGTTCTTC.

The chain uses TRBV21-1 and TRBJ1-4. TRBV21-1 is reported as a pseudogene. This CDR3 contains 16 residues. CDR3: CASSKTGGTTNEKLFF. Written as DNA, the CDR3 is TGTGCCAGCAGCAAAACTGGCGGAACAACTAATGAAAAACTGTTTTTT.

This clone was seen a handful of times. The chain couples TRBV6-6 to TRBJ1-2; the D is unclear. The CDR3 is 12 residues long. Trimming took off 7 bases at V and 3 bases at J, with 9 bases between the two ends. Germline CDR1 reads MNHNY; CDR2 reads SVGAGI (reference sequence). In nucleotides, the CDR3 is TGTGCCAGCACCGCGACCCACTATGGCTACACCTTC. It specifies CASTATHYGYTF.

The chain combines TRBV7-6 with TRBJ1-4; TRBD1 is a possible D gene (5 bases). CDR3 length: 17 residues. From germline, CDR1 is SGHVS and CDR2 FNYEAQ. The V end was cut by 10 bases, the J end by 0 bases, with 21 bases between. Here the CDR3 DNA reads TGTGCCAACCTCGCCCCGGACAAACTAACAACTAATGAAAAACTGTTTTTT. It yields the protein CANLAPDKLTTNEKLFF.

The rearrangement joins TRBV5-6 to TRBJ1-1; D is unresolved. V was shortened by 2 bases and J by 6 bases, with 17 bases between the two germline ends. CDR1 is SGHDT and CDR2 is YYEEEE in the germline V gene. The CDR3 has 15 amino acids. DNA for the CDR3: TGTGCCAGCAGCTTTTCGCGGGTTGGTATGGCTGAAGCTTTCTTT. It encodes CASSFSRVGMAEAFF.

This clone was seen a few times. This chain joins TRBV18 and TRBJ2-7; 7 bases align to TRBD1. Germline V gene sequence: CDR1 KGHSH, CDR2 LQKENI. The ends lost 2 bases at V and 2 bases at J; junction bases unmatched: 12. This CDR3 comprises 17 residues. CDR3 sequence: CASSPTLFGTAPYEQYF. The CDR3 bases are TGTGCCAGCTCACCAACACTCTTTGGGACAGCTCCCTACGAGCAGTACTTC.

In this sample, this clone turned up once. The V gene is TRBV28, the J gene TRBJ1-1, with D uncertain. The germline CDR1 and CDR2 sequences are MDHEN and SYDVKM. CDR3 size: 14 residues. The V gene lost 4 bases and the J gene lost 5 bases, with 14 bases spanning the gap. The CDR3 coding sequence is TGTGCCAGCAGTTCCCCACCGGGTGGGACTGAAGCTTTCTTT. Protein: CASSSPPGGTEAFF. Full variable domain (missing parts from reference TRBV28 and TRBJ1-1): DVKVTQSSRYLVKRTGEKVFLECVQDMDHENMFWYRQDPGLGLRLIYFSYDVKMKEKGDIPEGYSVSREKKERFSLILESASTNQTSMYLCASSSPPGGTEAFFGQGTRLTVV.

This chain connects TRBV5-4 to TRBJ1-1, with no clear D. V was cut by 5 bases and J by 8 bases, with 13 bases left in between. This CDR3 comprises 12 residues. CDR1 SGHNT and CDR2 YYREEE come from the germline V gene (reference sequence). CDR3 protein: CASSYVTGEAFF. The CDR3 coding sequence is TGTGCCAGCAGTTATGTCACGGGAGAAGCTTTCTTT. The entire variable domain, with the rest obtained from reference TRBV5-4 and TRBJ1-1, is as follows: ETGVTQSPTHLIKTRGQQVTLRCSSQSGHNTVSWYQQALGQGPQFIFQYYREEENGRGNFPPRFSGLQFPNYSSELNVNALELDDSALYLCASSYVTGEAFFGQGTRLTVV.

This chain uses TRBV7-9 with TRBJ2-7; D not resolved. Germline V gives CDR1 SEHNR, CDR2 FQNEAQ (reference sequence). The V and J ends lost 5 bases and 10 bases respectively, with 12 bases between them. CDR3 length: 11 amino acids. The CDR3 protein is CASSQQSTQYF. Written as DNA, the CDR3 is TGTGCCAGCAGCCAACAATCGACACAGTACTTC.

The chain uses TRBV21-1 and TRBJ1-6; the D call TRBD1 from the table was never checked on the DNA. TRBV21-1 is an annotated pseudogene. CDR3 length: 19 amino acids. Here the CDR3 reads CASSKGRTGLSSYNSPLHF. The CDR3 DNA reads as TGTGCCAGCAGCAAAGGAAGGACAGGCCTCAGCTCCTATAATTCACCCCTCCACTTT.

The J gene is TRBJ1-2, the V gene TRBV6-5, with D possibly matching TRBD1 (6 bases). Trimming shortened V by 5 bases and J by 5 bases, and 12 bases separated the two germline ends. The CDR3 totals 13 residues. Germline values: CDR1 MNHEY, CDR2 SVGAGI. This CDR3 reads CASSQDSNYGYTF. The CDR3 DNA is TGTGCCAGCAGTCAGGACAGCAATTATGGCTACACCTTC.

This clone was picked up many times. The chain employs TRBV2 and TRBJ2-7; the D is unclear. V lost 4 bases, J lost 4 bases, and 8 bases lay in between. This CDR3 spans 12 amino acids. Looked up from germline, CDR1 is SNHLY and CDR2 is FYNNEI. CDR3 sequence (DNA): TGTGCCAGCAGTGTGGGTCTTTACGAGCAGTACTTC. As protein: CASSVGLYEQYF.

The V call is TRBV2, the J call TRBJ1-1; D gene uncertain. Germline values: CDR1 SNHLY, CDR2 FYNNEI. Trimming took 6 bases from V and 3 from J, leaving 17 bases between them. This CDR3 contains 15 residues. CDR3 DNA: TGTGCCAGCAGAGAACATGAAACGTCCCACACTGAAGCTTTCTTT. Its translation is CASREHETSHTEAFF.

The rearrangement uses TRBV29-1 and TRBJ2-3; D is perhaps TRBD2 (5 bases). V was clipped by 7 bases and J by 4 bases, with 12 bases between them. The germline V gene has CDR1 SQVTM and CDR2 ANQGSEA. The CDR3 is 12 amino acids. The CDR3 sequence is CSADSSADTQYF. CDR3 coding DNA: TGCAGCGCTGATAGTAGCGCAGATACGCAGTATTTT.

V and J are TRBV6-6 and TRBJ2-7, with D possibly TRBD1 on 5 matching bases. Germline V gene lookup returns CDR1 MNHNY and CDR2 SVGAGI (reference sequence). The V and J ends lost 2 bases and 5 bases respectively, with 7 bases between them. The CDR3 runs to 12 residues. CDR3 residues: CASSYKTDEQYF. Here the CDR3 DNA reads TGTGCCAGCAGTTACAAGACAGACGAGCAGTACTTC.

The chain links TRBV18 to TRBJ1-2, with D possibly matching TRBD1 (6 bases). The germline V gene has CDR1 KGHSH and CDR2 LQKENI. The germline V and J ends were trimmed by 4 bases and 7 bases, with 19 bases remaining between them. This CDR3 is 15 amino acids long. CDR3 DNA: TGTGCCAGCTCACTTCGGGAAAACACAGGGTTTGGCTACACCTTC. Translated: CASSLRENTGFGYTF. The whole variable domain, remainder taken from reference TRBV18 and TRBJ1-2, is NAGVMQNPRHLVRRRGQEARLRCSPMKGHSHVYWYRQLPEEGLKFMVYLQKENIIDESGMPKERFSAEFPKEGPSILRIQQVVRGDSAAYFCASSLRENTGFGYTFGSGTRLTVV.